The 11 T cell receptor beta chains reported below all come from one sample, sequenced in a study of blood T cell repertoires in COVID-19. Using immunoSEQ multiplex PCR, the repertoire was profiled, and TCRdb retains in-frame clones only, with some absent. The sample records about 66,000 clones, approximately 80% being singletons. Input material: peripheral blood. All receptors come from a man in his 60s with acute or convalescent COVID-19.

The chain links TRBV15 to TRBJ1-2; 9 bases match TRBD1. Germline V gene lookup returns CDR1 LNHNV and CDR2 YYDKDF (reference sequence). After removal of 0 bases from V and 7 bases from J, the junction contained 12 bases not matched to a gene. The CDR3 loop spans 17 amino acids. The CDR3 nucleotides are TGTGCCACCAGCAGAGATGGGGGTCCGGGACAGGGAACTGGCTACACCTTC. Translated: CATSRDGGPGQGTGYTF.

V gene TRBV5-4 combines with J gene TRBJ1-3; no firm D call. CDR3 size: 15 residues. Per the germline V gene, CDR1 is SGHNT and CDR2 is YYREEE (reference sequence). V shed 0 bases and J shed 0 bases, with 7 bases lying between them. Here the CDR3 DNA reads TGTGCCAGCAGCTTGGACAGCTACTCTGGAAACACCATATATTTT. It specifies CASSLDSYSGNTIYF.

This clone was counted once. The CDR3 bases are TGTGCCAGCAGTGATCGTGCCGGGAAATTGAACACCGGGGAGCTGTTTTTT. This encodes CASSDRAGKLNTGELFF. The rearrangement links TRBV2 to TRBJ2-2; D is perhaps TRBD2 (5 bases). The CDR3 is 17 residues long. V shed 3 bases and J shed 1 base, with 15 bases lying between them. The germline V gene encodes CDR1 SNHLY and CDR2 FYNNEI. The variable domain in full, with the rest retrieved from reference TRBV2 and TRBJ2-2, is EPEVTQTPSHQVTQMGQEVILRCVPISNHLYFYWYRQILGQKVEFLVSFYNNEISEKSEIFDDQFSVERPDGSNFTLKIRSTKLEDSAMYFCASSDRAGKLNTGELFFGEGSRLTVL.

The DNA for the CDR3 is TGTGCCAGCAGCTTCCCAAAGACTAGCGGGGGGAGCTCCTACAATGAGCAGTTCTTC. Translating gives CASSFPKTSGGSSYNEQFF. The chain couples TRBV7-4 to TRBJ2-1; 13 bases are a match to TRBD2. Germline lookup yields CDR1 SGHVT and CDR2 SQSDAQ. This CDR3 spans 19 amino acids. Trimming removed 3 bases from V and 0 bases from J; junction bases left unmatched: 8.

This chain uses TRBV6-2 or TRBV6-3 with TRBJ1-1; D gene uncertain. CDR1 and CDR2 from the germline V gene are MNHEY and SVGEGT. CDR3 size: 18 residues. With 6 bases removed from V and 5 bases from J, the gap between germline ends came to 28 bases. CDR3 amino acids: CASSRSSRASGVGTEAFF. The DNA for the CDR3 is TGTGCCAGCAGCCGCTCTAGCCGGGCCAGTGGAGTCGGGACTGAAGCTTTCTTT.

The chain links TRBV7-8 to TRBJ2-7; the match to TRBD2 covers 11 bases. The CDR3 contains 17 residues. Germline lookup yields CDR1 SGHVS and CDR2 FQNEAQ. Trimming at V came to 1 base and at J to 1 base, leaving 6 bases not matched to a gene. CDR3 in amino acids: CASSLGGTSGMSYEQYV. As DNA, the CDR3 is TGTGCCAGCAGCTTAGGGGGGACTAGCGGAATGTCCTACGAGCAGTACGTC.

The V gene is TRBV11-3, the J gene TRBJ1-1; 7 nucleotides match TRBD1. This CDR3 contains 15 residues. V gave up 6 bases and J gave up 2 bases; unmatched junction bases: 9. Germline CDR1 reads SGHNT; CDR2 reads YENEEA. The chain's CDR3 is CASRQSGQQNTEAFF. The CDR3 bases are TGTGCCAGCAGACAATCGGGACAGCAAAACACTGAAGCTTTCTTT. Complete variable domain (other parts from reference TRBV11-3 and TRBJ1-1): EAGVVQSPRYKIIEKKQPVAFWCNPISGHNTLYWYLQNLGQGPELLIRYENEEAVDDSQLPKDRFSAERLKGVDSTLKIQPAELGDSAVYLCASRQSGQQNTEAFFGQGTRLTVV.

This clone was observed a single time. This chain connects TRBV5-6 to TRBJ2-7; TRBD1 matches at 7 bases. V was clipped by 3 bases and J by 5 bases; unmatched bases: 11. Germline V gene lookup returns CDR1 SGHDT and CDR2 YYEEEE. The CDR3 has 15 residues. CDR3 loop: CASSWGTVRGDEQYF. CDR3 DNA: TGTGCCAGCAGCTGGGGGACAGTTCGAGGCGACGAGCAGTACTTC.

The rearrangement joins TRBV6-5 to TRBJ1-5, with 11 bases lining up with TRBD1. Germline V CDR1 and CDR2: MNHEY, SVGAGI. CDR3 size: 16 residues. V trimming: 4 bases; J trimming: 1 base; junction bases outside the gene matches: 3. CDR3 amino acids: CASSSGQGASNQPQHF. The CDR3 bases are TGTGCCAGCAGTTCCGGACAGGGGGCAAGCAATCAGCCCCAGCATTTT.

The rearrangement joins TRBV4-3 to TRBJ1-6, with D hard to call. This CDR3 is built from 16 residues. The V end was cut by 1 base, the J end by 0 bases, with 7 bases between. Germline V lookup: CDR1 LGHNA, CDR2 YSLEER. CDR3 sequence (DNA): TGCGCCAGCAGCCAAGGGGCTAACTCCTATAATTCACCCCTCCACTTT. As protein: CASSQGANSYNSPLHF.

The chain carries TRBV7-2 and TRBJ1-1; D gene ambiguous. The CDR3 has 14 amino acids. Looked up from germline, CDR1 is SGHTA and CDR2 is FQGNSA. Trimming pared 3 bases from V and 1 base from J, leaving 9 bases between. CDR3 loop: CASSFKWRNTEAFF. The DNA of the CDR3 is TGTGCCAGCAGCTTCAAATGGAGGAACACTGAAGCTTTCTTT.